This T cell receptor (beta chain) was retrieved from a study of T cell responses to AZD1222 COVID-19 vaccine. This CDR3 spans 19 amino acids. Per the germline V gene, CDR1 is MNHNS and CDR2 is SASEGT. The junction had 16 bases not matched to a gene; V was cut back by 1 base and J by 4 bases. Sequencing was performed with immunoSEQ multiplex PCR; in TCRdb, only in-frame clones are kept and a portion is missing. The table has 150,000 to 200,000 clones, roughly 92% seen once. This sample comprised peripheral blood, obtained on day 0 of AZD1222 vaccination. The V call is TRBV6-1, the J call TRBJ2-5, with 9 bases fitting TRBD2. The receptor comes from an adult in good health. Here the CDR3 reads CASSEVGGTSSGGGETQYF. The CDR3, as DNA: TGTGCCAGCAGTGAAGTAGGCGGGACTAGCTCCGGGGGTGGAGAGACCCAGTACTTC.